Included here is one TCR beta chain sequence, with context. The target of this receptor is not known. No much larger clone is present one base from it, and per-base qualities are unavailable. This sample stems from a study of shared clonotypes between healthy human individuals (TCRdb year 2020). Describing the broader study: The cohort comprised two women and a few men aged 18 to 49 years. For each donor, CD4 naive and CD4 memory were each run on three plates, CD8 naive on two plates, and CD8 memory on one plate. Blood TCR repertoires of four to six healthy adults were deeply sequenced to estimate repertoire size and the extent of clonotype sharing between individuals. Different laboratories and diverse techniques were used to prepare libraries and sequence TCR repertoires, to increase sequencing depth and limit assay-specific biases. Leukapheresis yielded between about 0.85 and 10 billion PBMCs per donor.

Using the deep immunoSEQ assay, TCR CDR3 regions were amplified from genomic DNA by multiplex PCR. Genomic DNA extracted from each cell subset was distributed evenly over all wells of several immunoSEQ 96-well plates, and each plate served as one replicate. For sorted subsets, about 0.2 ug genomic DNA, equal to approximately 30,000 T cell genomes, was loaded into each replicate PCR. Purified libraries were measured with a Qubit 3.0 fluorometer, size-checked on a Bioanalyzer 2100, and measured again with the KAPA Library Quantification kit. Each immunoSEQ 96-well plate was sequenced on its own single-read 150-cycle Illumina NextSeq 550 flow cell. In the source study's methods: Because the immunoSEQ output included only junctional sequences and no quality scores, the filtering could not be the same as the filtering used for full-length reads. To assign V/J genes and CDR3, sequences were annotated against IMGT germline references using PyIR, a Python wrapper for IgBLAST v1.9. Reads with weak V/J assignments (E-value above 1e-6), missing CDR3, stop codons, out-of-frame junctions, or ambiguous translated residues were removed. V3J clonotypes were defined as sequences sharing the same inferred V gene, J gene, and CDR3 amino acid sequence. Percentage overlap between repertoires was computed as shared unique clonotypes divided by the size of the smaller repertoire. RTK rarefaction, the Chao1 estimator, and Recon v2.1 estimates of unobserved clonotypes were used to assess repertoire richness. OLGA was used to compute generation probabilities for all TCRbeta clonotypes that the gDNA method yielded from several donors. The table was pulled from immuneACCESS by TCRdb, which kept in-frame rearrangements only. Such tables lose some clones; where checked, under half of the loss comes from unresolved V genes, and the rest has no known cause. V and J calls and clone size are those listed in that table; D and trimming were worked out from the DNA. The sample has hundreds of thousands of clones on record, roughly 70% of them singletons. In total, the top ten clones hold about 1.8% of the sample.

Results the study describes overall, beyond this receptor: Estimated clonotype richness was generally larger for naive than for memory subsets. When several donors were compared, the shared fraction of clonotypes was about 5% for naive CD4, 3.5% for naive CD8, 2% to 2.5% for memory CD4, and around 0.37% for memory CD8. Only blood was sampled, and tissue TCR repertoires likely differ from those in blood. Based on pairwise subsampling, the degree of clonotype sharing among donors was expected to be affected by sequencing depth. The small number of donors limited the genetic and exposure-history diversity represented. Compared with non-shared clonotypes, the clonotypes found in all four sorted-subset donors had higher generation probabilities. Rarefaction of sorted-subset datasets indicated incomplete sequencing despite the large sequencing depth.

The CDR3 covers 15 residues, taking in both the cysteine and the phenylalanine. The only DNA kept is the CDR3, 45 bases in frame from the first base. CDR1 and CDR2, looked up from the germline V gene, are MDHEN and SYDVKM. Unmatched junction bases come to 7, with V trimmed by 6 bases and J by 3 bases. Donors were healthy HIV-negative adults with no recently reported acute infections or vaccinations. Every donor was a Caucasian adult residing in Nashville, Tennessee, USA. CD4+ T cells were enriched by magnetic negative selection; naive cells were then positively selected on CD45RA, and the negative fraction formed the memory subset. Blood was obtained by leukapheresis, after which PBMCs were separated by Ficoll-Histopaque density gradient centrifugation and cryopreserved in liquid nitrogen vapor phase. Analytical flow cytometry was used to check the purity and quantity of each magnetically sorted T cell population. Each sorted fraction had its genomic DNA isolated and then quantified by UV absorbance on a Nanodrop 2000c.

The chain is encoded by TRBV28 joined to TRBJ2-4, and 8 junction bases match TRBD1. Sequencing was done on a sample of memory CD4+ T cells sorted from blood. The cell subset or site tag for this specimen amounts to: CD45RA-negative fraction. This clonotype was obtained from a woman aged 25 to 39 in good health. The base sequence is TGTGCCAGCAGAGCCACCGGGACAGGCAAAAACATTCAGTACTTC. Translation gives CASRATGTGKNIQYF. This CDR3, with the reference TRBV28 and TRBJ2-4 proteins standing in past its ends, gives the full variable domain DVKVTQSSRYLVKRTGEKVFLECVQDMDHENMFWYRQDPGLGLRLIYFSYDVKMKEKGDIPEGYSVSREKKERFSLILESASTNQTSMYLCASRATGTGKNIQYFGAGTRLSVL.